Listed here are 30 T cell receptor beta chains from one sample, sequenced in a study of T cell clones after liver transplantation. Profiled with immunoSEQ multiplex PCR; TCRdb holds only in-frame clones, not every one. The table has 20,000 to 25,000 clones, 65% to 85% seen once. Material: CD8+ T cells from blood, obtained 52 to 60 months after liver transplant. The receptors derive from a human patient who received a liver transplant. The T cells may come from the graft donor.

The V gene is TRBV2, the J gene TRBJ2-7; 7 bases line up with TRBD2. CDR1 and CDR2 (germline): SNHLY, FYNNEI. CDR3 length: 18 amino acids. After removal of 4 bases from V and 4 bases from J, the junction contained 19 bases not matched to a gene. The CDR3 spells CASSVSDAGVLGGYEQYF. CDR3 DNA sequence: TGTGCCAGCAGTGTTTCAGATGCGGGGGTTCTGGGAGGGTACGAGCAGTACTTC.

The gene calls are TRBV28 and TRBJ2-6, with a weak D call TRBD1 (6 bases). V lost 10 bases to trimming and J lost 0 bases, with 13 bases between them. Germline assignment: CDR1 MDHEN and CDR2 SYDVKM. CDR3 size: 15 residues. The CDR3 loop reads CATSLQGSGANVLTF. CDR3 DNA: TGTGCCACTTCACTACAGGGCTCTGGGGCCAACGTCCTGACTTTC.

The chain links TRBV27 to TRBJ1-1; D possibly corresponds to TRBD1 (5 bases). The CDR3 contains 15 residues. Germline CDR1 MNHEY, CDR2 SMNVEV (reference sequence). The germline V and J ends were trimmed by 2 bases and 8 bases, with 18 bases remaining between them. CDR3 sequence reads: CASSLTTRSWGEAFF. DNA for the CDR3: TGTGCCAGCAGTTTAACGACGCGATCGTGGGGCGAAGCTTTCTTT.

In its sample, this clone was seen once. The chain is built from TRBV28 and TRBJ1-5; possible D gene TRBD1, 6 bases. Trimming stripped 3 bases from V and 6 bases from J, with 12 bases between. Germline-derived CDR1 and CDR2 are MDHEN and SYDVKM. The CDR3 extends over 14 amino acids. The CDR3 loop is CASSFSDRTQPQHF. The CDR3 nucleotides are TGTGCCAGCAGTTTTTCGGACAGAACTCAGCCCCAGCATTTT.

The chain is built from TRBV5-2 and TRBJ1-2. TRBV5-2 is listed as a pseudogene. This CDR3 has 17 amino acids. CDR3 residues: CASKRLREYEKTYGYTF. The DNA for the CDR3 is TGTGCCAGCAAGCGATTACGAGAGTACGAAAAGACCTATGGCTACACCTTC.

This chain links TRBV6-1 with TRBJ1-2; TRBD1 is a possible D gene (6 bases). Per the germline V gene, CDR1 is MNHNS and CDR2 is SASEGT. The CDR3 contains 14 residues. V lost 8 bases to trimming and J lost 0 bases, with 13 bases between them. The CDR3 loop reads CASGGRGSNYGYTF. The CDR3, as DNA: TGTGCCAGCGGGGGCAGGGGATCTAACTATGGCTACACCTTC.

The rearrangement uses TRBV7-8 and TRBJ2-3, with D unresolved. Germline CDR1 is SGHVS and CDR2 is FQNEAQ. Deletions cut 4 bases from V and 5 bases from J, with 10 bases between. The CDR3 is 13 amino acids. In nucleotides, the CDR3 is TGTGCCAGCAGCTCGTCGCTAGGAGATACGCAGTATTTT. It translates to CASSSSLGDTQYF.

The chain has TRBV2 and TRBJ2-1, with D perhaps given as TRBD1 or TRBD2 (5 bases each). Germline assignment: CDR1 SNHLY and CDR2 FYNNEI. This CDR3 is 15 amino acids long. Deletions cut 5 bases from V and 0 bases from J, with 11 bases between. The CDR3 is CASSRDPFSYNEQFF. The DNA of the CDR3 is TGTGCCAGCAGTCGGGACCCCTTCTCCTACAATGAGCAGTTCTTC.

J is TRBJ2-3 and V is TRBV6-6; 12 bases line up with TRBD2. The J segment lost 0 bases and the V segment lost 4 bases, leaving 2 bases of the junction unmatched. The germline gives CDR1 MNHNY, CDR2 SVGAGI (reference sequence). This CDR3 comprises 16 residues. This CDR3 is CASSWLAGGSTDTQYF. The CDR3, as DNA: TGTGCCAGCAGTTGGCTAGCGGGGGGGAGCACAGATACGCAGTATTTT.

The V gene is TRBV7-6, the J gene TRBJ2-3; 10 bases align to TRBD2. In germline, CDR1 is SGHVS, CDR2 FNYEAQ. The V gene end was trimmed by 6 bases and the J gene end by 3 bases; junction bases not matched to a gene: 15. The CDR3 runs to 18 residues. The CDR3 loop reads CASRAWASGGGSTDTQYF. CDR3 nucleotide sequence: TGTGCCAGCAGGGCCTGGGCTAGCGGGGGAGGGTCGACAGATACGCAGTATTTT.

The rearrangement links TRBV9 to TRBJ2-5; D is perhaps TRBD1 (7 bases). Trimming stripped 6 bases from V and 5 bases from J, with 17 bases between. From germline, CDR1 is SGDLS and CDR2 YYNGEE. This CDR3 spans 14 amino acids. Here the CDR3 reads CASNPGGFEETQYF. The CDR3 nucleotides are TGTGCCAGCAACCCAGGGGGGTTTGAGGAGACCCAGTACTTC.

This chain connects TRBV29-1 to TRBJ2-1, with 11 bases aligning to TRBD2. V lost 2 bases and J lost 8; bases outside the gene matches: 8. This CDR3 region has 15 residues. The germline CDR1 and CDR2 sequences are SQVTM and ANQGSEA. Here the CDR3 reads CSVEYPGLAVDEQFF. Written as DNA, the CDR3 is TGCAGCGTTGAATACCCGGGACTAGCGGTCGATGAGCAGTTCTTC.

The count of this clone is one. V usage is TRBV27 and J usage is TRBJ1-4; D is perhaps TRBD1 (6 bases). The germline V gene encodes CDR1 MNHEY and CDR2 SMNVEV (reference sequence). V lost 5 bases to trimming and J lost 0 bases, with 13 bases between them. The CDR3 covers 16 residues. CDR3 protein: CASSTRQDATNEKLFF. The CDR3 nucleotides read TGTGCCAGCAGTACTCGACAGGATGCAACTAATGAAAAACTGTTTTTT.

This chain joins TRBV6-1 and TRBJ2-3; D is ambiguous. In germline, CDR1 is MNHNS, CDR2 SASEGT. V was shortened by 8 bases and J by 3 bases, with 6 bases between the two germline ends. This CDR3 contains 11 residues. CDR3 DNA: TGTGCCAGCTCTTTAACAGATACGCAGTATTTT. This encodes CASSLTDTQYF.

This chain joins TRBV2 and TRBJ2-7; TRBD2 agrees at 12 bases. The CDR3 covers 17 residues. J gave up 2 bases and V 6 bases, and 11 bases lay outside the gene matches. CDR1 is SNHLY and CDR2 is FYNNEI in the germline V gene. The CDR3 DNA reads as TGTGCCAGCAGGTTGCCTAGCGGGGGGGCTCCGACCTACGAGCAGTACTTC. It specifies CASRLPSGGAPTYEQYF.

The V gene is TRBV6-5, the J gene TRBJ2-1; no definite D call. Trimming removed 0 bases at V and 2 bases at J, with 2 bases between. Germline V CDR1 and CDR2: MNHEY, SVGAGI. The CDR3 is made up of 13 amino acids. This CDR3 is CASSYSTYNEQFF. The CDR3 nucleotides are TGTGCCAGCAGTTACTCGACCTACAATGAGCAGTTCTTC.

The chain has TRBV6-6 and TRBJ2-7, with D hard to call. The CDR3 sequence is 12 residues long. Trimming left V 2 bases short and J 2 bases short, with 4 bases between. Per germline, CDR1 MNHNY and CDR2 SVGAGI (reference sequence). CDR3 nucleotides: TGTGCCAGCAGTTACGACCCCTACGAGCAGTACTTC. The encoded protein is CASSYDPYEQYF.

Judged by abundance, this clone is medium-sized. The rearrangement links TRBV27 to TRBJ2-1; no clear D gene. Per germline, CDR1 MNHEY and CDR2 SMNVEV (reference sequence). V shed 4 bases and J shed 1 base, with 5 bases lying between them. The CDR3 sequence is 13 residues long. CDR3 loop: CASSYTSYNEQFF. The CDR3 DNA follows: TGTGCCAGCAGTTACACATCCTACAATGAGCAGTTCTTC.

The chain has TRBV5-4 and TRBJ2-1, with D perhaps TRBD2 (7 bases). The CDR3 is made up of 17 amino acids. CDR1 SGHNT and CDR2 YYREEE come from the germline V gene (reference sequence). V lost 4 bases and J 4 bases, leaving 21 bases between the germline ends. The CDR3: CASSQLGGGGRYNEQFF. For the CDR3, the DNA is TGTGCCAGCAGCCAACTCGGAGGGGGGGGGAGGTACAATGAGCAGTTCTTC.

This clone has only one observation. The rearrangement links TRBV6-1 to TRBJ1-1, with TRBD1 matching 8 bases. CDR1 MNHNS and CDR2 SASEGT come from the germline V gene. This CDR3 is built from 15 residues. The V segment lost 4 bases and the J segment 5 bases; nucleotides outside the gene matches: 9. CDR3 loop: CASSGSRTGFTEAFF. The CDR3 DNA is TGTGCCAGCAGTGGATCCCGGACAGGGTTTACTGAAGCTTTCTTT.

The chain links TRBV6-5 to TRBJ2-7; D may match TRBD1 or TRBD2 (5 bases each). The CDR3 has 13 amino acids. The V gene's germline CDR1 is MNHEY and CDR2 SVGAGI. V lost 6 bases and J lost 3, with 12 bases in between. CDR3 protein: CASSDGTIYEQYF. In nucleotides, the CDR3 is TGTGCCAGCAGCGACGGGACCATCTACGAGCAGTACTTC.

For the CDR3, the DNA is TGTGCCTGGGGGGTAGGGGAGGGGACTGAAGCTTTCTTT. This gives the protein CAWGVGEGTEAFF. J is TRBJ1-1 and V is TRBV30; D is possibly TRBD1 (5 bases). V was pared by 5 bases and J by 5 bases, with 15 bases between. The CDR3 consists of 13 residues. Germline V gene data show CDR1 as GTSNPN and CDR2 as SVGIG (reference sequence).

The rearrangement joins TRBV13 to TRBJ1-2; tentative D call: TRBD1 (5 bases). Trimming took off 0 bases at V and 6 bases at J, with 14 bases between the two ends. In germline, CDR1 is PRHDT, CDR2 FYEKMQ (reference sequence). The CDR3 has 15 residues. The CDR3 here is CASSLGGRSGDGYTF. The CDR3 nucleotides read TGTGCCAGCAGCTTAGGGGGACGTTCTGGGGATGGCTACACCTTC.

CDR3 in amino acids: CASSLLGGDTQYF. DNA for the CDR3: TGTGCCAGCAGCTTACTCGGAGGTGATACGCAGTATTTT. The gene calls are TRBV11-2 and TRBJ2-3, with a tentative D call TRBD2 (5 bases). The germline V gene encodes CDR1 SGHAT and CDR2 FQNNGV. Trimming shortened V by 2 bases and J by 6 bases, and 9 bases separated the two germline ends. CDR3 size: 13 residues.

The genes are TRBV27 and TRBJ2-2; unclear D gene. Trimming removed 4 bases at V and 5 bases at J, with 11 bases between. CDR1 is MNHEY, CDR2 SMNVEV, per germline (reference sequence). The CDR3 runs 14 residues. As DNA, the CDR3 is TGTGCCAGCAGTTGGTCTGAAGGGACCGGGGAGCTGTTTTTT. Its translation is CASSWSEGTGELFF.

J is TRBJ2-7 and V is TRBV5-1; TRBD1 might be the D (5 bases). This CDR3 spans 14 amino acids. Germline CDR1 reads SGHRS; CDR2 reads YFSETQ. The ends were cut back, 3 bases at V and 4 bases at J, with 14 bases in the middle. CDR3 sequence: CASSSVTAQYEQYF. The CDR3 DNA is TGCGCCAGCAGCTCGGTGACAGCCCAGTACGAGCAGTACTTC.

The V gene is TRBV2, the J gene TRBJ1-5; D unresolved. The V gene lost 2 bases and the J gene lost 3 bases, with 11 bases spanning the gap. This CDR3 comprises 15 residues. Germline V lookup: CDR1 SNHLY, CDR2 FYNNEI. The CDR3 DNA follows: TGTGCCAGCAGTGAATCAAAGGCCCCCAATCAGCCCCAGCATTTT. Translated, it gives CASSESKAPNQPQHF.

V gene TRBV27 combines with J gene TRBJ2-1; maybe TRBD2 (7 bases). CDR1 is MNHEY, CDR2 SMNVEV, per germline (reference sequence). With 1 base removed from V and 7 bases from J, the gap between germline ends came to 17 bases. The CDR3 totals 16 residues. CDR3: CASSLYGGQNANEQFF. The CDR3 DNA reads TGTGCCAGCAGTTTATACGGGGGGCAAAATGCGAATGAGCAGTTCTTC.

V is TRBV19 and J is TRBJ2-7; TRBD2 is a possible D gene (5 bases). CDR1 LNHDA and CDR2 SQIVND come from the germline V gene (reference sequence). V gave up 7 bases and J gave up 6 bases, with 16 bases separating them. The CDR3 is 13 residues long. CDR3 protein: CASKEDGVSEQYF. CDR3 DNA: TGTGCCAGTAAGGAGGATGGTGTGTCCGAGCAGTACTTC.

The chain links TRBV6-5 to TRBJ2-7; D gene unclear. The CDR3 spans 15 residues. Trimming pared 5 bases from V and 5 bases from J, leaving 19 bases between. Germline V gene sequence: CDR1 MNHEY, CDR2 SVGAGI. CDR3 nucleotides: TGTGCCAGCAGTCGGACGGAGTTTAGCTTGGACGAGCAGTACTTC. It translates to CASSRTEFSLDEQYF.